Presented here are 27 T cell receptor beta chains from one specimen sequenced in a study of blood T cell repertoires in COVID-19. The repertoire was sequenced with immunoSEQ multiplex PCR; TCRdb's copy has only in-frame clones and lacks some. The sample consists of about 61,000 clones, roughly 84% of them appearing once. Sequencing input: peripheral blood. The receptors derive from a woman in her 70s with acute or convalescent COVID-19.

The chain employs TRBV6-1 and TRBJ1-5, with 8 bases that match TRBD1. Germline V gene data show CDR1 as MNHNS and CDR2 as SASEGT. The CDR3 length is 14 residues. Germline trimming cut 3 bases from V and 9 bases from J; bases unmatched to any gene: 7. The CDR3 loop reads CASSETGADRPQHF. CDR3 in DNA: TGTGCCAGCAGTGAGACAGGGGCGGATCGGCCCCAGCATTTT.

The chain employs TRBV5-1 and TRBJ2-3; D possibly corresponds to TRBD1 (6 bases). The CDR3 totals 14 residues. With 2 bases removed from V and 2 bases from J, the gap between germline ends came to 9 bases. Per the germline V gene, CDR1 is SGHRS and CDR2 is YFSETQ. Here the CDR3 DNA reads TGCGCCAGCAGCTTAGGACAGCTCACAGATACGCAGTATTTT. It codes for CASSLGQLTDTQYF.

This chain links TRBV27 with TRBJ2-3; D may be TRBD2 (7 bases). This CDR3 contains 17 residues. V shed 4 bases and J shed 6 bases, with 23 bases lying between them. Germline CDR1 is MNHEY and CDR2 is SMNVEV (reference sequence). The CDR3 here is CASSSAGAIPDWDTQYF. The CDR3 DNA sequence: TGTGCCAGCAGTTCCGCGGGGGCCATACCCGATTGGGATACGCAGTATTTT.

J is TRBJ1-5 and V is TRBV19, with 8 bases identical to TRBD1. The CDR3 has 17 residues. The germline gives CDR1 LNHDA, CDR2 SQIVND (reference sequence). Unmatched junction bases numbered 8, after V lost 2 bases and J lost 2 bases. CDR3 amino acids: CASSITGQGLGNQPQHF. CDR3 in DNA: TGTGCCAGTAGTATAACCGGACAGGGTCTAGGCAATCAGCCCCAGCATTTT.

This clone has a handful of counts. The CDR3 region has the DNA TGTGCCAGCAGCTTAGCTACAGGGGGCTTTCGCACAGATACGCAGTATTTT. Protein product: CASSLATGGFRTDTQYF. The chain joins TRBV7-9 to TRBJ2-3; 9 nucleotides align to TRBD1. Trimming took 0 bases from V and 1 from J; bases not matched to a gene: 5. CDR3 length: 17 amino acids. CDR1 SEHNR and CDR2 FQNEAQ come from the germline V gene (reference sequence).

The gene calls are TRBV7-2 and TRBJ2-7, with D unresolved. Per the germline V gene, CDR1 is SGHTA and CDR2 is FQGNSA. V lost 5 bases to trimming and J lost 1 base, with 3 bases between them. The CDR3 runs 11 residues. In DNA, the CDR3 is TGTGCCAGCAGCACTTCCTACGAGCAGTACTTC. The encoded protein is CASSTSYEQYF.

This chain joins TRBV11-3 and TRBJ1-4; D gene unclear. This CDR3 spans 15 amino acids. V lost 1 base and J lost 0, with 6 bases in between. CDR1 is SGHNT, CDR2 YENEEA, per germline. CDR3 coding DNA: TGTGCCAGCAGCTTAGCCTTTGCAACTAATGAAAAACTGTTTTTT. Translating gives CASSLAFATNEKLFF.

This rearrangement joins TRBV7-2 to TRBJ1-2; weak D call: TRBD1 (5 bases). This CDR3 spans 18 amino acids. The V and J ends lost 1 base and 4 bases respectively, with 22 bases between them. Germline V CDR1 and CDR2: SGHTA, FQGNSA. The chain's CDR3 is CASSLEVTRTHRAYGYTF. The CDR3 nucleotides read TGTGCCAGCAGCTTAGAAGTCACCAGGACACATCGAGCCTATGGCTACACCTTC.

J is TRBJ2-7 and V is TRBV5-1, with D possibly being TRBD2 (5 bases). The CDR3 contains 13 residues. Germline CDR1 reads SGHRS; CDR2 reads YFSETQ. V lost 3 bases and J 5 bases, leaving 12 bases between the germline ends. CDR3 DNA sequence: TGCGCCAGCAGCTCCTTGGACTTAAACGAGCAGTACTTC. As protein: CASSSLDLNEQYF. Together with reference TRBV5-1 and TRBJ2-7, the CDR3 gives the full variable domain: KAGVTQTPRYLIKTRGQQVTLSCSPISGHRSVSWYQQTPGQGLQFLFEYFSETQRNKGNFPGRFSGRQFSNSRSEMNVSTLELGDSALYLCASSSLDLNEQYFGPGTRLTVT.

This chain connects TRBV25-1 to TRBJ1-4; 9 bases fit TRBD1. Germline V CDR1 and CDR2: MGHDK, SYGVNS. J lost 4 bases, V lost 2 bases, and 5 bases had no gene match. The CDR3 is 16 residues long. CDR3 loop: CASSEPNRGHNEKLFF. CDR3 coding DNA: TGTGCCAGCAGTGAACCCAACAGGGGGCATAATGAAAAACTGTTTTTT.

The chain couples TRBV11-3 to TRBJ2-1, with D possibly TRBD1 on 6 matching bases. CDR3 length equals 14 residues. The germline V gene encodes CDR1 SGHNT and CDR2 YENEEA. Trimming removed 2 bases from V and 5 bases from J, with 10 bases in between. The DNA of the CDR3 is TGTGCCAGCAGCTTACGGGACAAAAACAATGAGCAGTTCTTC. Translation: CASSLRDKNNEQFF.

This clone was recorded a few times. The V call is TRBV19, the J call TRBJ1-6, with a weak D call TRBD1 (6 bases). Germline V gene lookup returns CDR1 LNHDA and CDR2 SQIVND (reference sequence). Trimming left V 3 bases short and J 7 bases short, with 16 bases between. CDR3 size: 16 residues. The CDR3 bases are TGTGCCAGTAGTATCCCCCAGGGGCAACTCAATTCACCCCTCCACTTT. It is translated as CASSIPQGQLNSPLHF.

This rearrangement joins TRBV3-1 (or the pseudogene TRBV3-2) to TRBJ2-5; tentatively, D is TRBD1 (6 bases). The CDR3 is made up of 13 amino acids. Germline V gene data show CDR1 as LGHDT and CDR2 as YNNKEL (reference sequence). V was trimmed by 6 bases and J by 2 bases, leaving 10 bases between them. CDR3 DNA sequence: TGTGCCAGCAGGGGGACAACGCAAGAGACCCAGTACTTC. It codes for CASRGTTQETQYF.

The chain is built from TRBV29-1 and TRBJ2-3, with D possibly matching TRBD2 (5 bases). The CDR3 runs to 14 residues. Germline CDR1 reads SQVTM; CDR2 reads ANQGSEA. The V end was cut by 5 bases, the J end by 2 bases, with 14 bases between. CDR3 sequence: CSVTEGFITDTQYF. The CDR3 DNA sequence: TGCAGCGTTACCGAGGGATTTATCACAGATACGCAGTATTTT.

The J gene is TRBJ2-3, the V gene TRBV12-3 or TRBV12-4; TRBD1 matches at 9 bases. This CDR3 has 13 residues. The V segment lost 7 bases and the J segment 4 bases; nucleotides outside the gene matches: 3. The CDR3 loop is CASTRQGADTQYF. DNA of the CDR3: TGTGCCAGCACTCGACAGGGGGCAGATACGCAGTATTTT.

The V and J genes are TRBV5-1 and TRBJ1-5, with D perhaps TRBD1 (5 bases). The V end lost 4 bases, the J end lost 2 bases, and 10 bases lay between the germline ends. CDR1 is SGHRS, CDR2 YFSETQ, per germline. The length of the CDR3 is 14 residues. The CDR3 DNA sequence: TGCGCCAGCAGCAGGATAGGGGGCAATCAGCCCCAGCATTTT. Protein sequence: CASSRIGGNQPQHF.

The chain combines TRBV30 with TRBJ2-7, with 7 bases fitting TRBD1. Germline values: CDR1 GTSNPN, CDR2 SVGIG (reference sequence). The CDR3 has 14 residues. Trimming cost V 3 bases and J 6 bases; bases outside gene matches: 11. The CDR3 spells CAWSRNRGSGEQYF. CDR3 coding DNA: TGTGCCTGGAGCCGTAACAGGGGTTCCGGCGAGCAGTACTTC.

The chain recombines TRBV2 with TRBJ2-1, with 8 nucleotides matching TRBD2. V trimming: 7 bases; J trimming: 3 bases; junction bases outside the gene matches: 8. Germline CDR1 and CDR2: SNHLY and FYNNEI. This CDR3 region has 15 residues. This chain's CDR3 is CASTPPGLVYNEQFF. CDR3 nucleotides: TGTGCCAGCACTCCGCCGGGACTAGTCTACAATGAGCAGTTCTTC.

The J gene is TRBJ2-7, the V gene TRBV7-9; TRBD2 is a possible D gene (5 bases). There are 16 residues in the CDR3. CDR1 is SEHNR and CDR2 is FQNEAQ in the germline V gene (reference sequence). The V end lost 5 bases, the J end lost 5 bases, and 22 bases lay between the germline ends. DNA for the CDR3: TGTGCCAGCAGCCCACTGTGGGGAGAGCGCTTTGACGAGCAGTACTTC. Translating gives CASSPLWGERFDEQYF.

This clone showed up just a few times. The V gene is TRBV9, the J gene TRBJ2-3, with 10 positions matching TRBD2. V lost 0 bases and J lost 5; bases outside the gene matches: 6. The CDR3 is 16 residues long. CDR1 and CDR2 (germline): SGDLS, YYNGEE. In nucleotides, the CDR3 is TGTGCCAGCAGCGTAGCTTCTAGCGGGGGTCAAGATACGCAGTATTTT. It specifies CASSVASSGGQDTQYF.

This chain links TRBV2 with TRBJ1-1; D perhaps matches TRBD1 (6 bases). The CDR3 covers 15 residues. Trimming stripped 2 bases from V and 0 bases from J, with 10 bases between. The V gene's germline CDR1 is SNHLY and CDR2 FYNNEI. CDR3 coding DNA: TGTGCCAGCAGTGAAAGCAGGGGCATGAACACTGAAGCTTTCTTT. As protein: CASSESRGMNTEAFF.

The CDR3 region has the DNA TGTGCCAGCTCCCCGTTGCGGGAGTCCTATGGCTACACCTTC. Translated, it gives CASSPLRESYGYTF. V is TRBV18 and J is TRBJ1-2; D remains ambiguous. CDR1 KGHSH and CDR2 LQKENI come from the germline V gene. Between the trimmed V and J ends, which lost 6 bases and 4 bases, there was a span of 15 bases. This CDR3 has 14 residues. Variable domain in full (rest from reference TRBV18 and TRBJ1-2): NAGVMQNPRHLVRRRGQEARLRCSPMKGHSHVYWYRQLPEEGLKFMVYLQKENIIDESGMPKERFSAEFPKEGPSILRIQQVVRGDSAAYFCASSPLRESYGYTFGSGTRLTVV.

J is TRBJ2-7 and V is TRBV10-2; D perhaps matches TRBD1 (6 bases). Per germline, CDR1 WSHSY and CDR2 SAAADI. V gave up 6 bases and J gave up 7 bases, with 16 bases separating them. The CDR3 contains 13 residues. The CDR3 DNA reads TGCGCCAGCAGGGAGAGCATCCAGGGGGAGCAGTACTTC. Amino acids: CASRESIQGEQYF.

V gene TRBV15 combines with J gene TRBJ1-2; D unresolved. This CDR3 comprises 13 residues. Germline CDR1 and CDR2: LNHNV and YYDKDF (reference sequence). Trimming removed 6 bases from V and 8 bases from J, with 16 bases in between. CDR3 amino acids: CATSRTSRGGYTF. CDR3 nucleotide sequence: TGTGCCACCAGTCGAACCTCCCGGGGAGGCTACACCTTC.

The J gene is TRBJ1-6, the V gene TRBV6-6; 10 bases fit TRBD1. The CDR3 sequence is 15 residues long. V shed 2 bases and J 8 bases; nucleotides not matched to a gene: 3. Looked up from germline, CDR1 is MNHNY and CDR2 is SVGAGI (reference sequence). CDR3 in DNA: TGTGCCAGCAGTTACGGGGACAGGGGTGATTCACCCCTCCACTTT. It codes for CASSYGDRGDSPLHF.

The chain joins TRBV18 to TRBJ2-1; D unresolved. The germline CDR1 and CDR2 sequences are KGHSH and LQKENI. V lost 4 bases, J lost 3 bases, and 7 bases lay in between. This CDR3 spans 13 amino acids. The CDR3 DNA reads TGTGCCAGCTCACGGTCAGGCTACAATGAGCAGTTCTTC. It translates to CASSRSGYNEQFF.

Here the CDR3 reads CASSLVGVSYNEQFF. Here the CDR3 DNA reads TGTGCCAGCAGCTTGGTAGGGGTTTCCTACAATGAGCAGTTCTTC. This chain links TRBV5-5 with TRBJ2-1; D is perhaps TRBD1 (5 bases). Between the trimmed V and J ends, which lost 0 bases and 1 base, there was a span of 8 bases. The CDR3 extends over 15 amino acids. Germline loops: CDR1 SGHKS, CDR2 YYEKEE (reference sequence). The variable domain in full, with the rest retrieved from reference TRBV5-5 and TRBJ2-1, is DAGVTQSPTHLIKTRGQQVTLRCSPISGHKSVSWYQQVLGQGPQFIFQYYEKEERGRGNFPDRFSARQFPNYSSELNVNALLLGDSALYLCASSLVGVSYNEQFFGPGTRLTVL.